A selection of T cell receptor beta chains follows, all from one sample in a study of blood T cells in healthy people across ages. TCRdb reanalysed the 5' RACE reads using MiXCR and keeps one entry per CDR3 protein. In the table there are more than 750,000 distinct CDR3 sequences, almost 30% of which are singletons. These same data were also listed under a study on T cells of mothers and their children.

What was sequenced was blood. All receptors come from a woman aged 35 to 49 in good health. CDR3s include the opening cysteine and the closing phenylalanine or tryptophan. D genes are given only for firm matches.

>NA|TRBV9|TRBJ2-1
CASSPPPGPTNEQFF
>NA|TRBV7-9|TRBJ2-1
CASQSSYNEQFF
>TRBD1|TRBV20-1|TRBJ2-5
CSAKLTGGQETQYF
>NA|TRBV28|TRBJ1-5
CASTITRQQPQHF
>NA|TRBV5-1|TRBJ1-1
CASSFKGGNTEAFF
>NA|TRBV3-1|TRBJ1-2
CASSQPDSYPNYGYTF
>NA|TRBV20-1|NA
CSARDEVDQETQFF
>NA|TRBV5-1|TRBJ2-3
CASSLVTSTTDTQYF
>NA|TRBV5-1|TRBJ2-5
CASSSTPLRYQETQYF
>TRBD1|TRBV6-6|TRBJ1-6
CASSLPRQGGNSPLHF
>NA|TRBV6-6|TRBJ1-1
CASSRDPDTEAFF
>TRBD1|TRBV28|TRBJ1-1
CASRPTSGGTEAFF
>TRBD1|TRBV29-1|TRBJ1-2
CSVKQGAEHGYTF
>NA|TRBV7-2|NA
CASSWDGNSYEQYF
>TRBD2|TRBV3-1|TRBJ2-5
CASMTAGDLQETQYF
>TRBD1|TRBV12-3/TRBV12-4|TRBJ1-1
CASSRGQGAEAFF
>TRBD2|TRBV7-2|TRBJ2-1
CASSLSGGAVTYNEQFF
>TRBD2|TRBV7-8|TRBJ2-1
CASSLVRGVIDEQFF
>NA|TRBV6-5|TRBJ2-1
CASSSLEGYETGYEQFF
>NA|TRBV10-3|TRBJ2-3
CAISESPGADTQYF
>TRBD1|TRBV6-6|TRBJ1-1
CASRLDTGGTEAFF
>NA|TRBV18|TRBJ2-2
CASPPPGVNTGELFF
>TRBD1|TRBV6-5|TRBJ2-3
CASSHSGTGEDTQYF
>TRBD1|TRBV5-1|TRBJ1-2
CASSLGQGTDGYTF